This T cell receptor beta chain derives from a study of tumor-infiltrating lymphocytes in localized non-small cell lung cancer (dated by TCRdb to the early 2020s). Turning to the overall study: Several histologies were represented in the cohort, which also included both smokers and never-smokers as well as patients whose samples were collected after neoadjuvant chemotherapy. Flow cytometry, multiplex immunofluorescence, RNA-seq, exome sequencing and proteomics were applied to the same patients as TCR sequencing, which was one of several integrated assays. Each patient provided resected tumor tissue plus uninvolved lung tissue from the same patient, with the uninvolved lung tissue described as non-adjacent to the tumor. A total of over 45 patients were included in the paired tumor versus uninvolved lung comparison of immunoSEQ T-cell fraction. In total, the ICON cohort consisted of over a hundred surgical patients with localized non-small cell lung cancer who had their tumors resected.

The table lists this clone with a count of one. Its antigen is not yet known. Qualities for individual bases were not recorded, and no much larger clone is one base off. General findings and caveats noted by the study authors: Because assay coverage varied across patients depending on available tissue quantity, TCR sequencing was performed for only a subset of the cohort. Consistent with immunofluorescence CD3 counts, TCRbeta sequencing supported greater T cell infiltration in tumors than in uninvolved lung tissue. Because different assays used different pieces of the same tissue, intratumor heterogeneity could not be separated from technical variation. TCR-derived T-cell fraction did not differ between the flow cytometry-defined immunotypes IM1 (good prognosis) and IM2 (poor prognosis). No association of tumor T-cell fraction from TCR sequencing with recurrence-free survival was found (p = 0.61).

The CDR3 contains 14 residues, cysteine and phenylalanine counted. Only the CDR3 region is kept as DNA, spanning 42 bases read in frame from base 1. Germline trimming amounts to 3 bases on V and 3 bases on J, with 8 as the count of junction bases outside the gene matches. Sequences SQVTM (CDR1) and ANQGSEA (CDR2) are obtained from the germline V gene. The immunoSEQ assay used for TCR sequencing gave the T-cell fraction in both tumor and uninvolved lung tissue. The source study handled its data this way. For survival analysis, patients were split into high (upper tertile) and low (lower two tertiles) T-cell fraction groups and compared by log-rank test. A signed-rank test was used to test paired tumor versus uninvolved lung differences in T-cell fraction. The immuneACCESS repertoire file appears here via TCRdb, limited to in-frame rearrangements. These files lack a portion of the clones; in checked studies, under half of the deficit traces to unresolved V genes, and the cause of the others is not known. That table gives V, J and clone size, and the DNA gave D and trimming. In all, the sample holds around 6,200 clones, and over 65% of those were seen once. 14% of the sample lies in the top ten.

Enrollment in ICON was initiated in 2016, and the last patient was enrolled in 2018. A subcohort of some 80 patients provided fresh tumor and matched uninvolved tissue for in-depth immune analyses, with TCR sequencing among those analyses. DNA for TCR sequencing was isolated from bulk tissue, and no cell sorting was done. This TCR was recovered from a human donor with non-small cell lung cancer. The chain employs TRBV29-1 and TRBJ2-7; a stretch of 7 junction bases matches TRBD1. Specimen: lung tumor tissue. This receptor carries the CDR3 CSVETGWLFYEQYF. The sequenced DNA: TGCAGCGTTGAGACAGGGTGGCTCTTCTACGAGCAGTACTTC.